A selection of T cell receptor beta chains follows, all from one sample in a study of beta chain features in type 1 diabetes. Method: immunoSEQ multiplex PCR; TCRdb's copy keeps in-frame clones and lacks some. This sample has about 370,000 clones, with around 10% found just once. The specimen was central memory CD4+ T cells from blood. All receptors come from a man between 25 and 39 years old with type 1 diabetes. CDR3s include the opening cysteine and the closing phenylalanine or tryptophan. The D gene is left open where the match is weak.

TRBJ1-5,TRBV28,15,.,CASSSYLEGNQPQHF
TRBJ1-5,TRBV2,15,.,CASRMEGGENQPQHF
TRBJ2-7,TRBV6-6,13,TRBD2,CASTSPAGIDKYF
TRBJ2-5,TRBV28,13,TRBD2,CASTRAGKETQYF
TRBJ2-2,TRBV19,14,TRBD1,CASRRQGRGGELFF
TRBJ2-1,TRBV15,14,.,CATSRDLADNEQFF
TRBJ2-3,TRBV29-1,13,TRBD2,CSGLAGGWNTQYF
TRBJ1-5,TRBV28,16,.,CASSSEPGASNQPQHF
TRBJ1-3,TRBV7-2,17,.,CASSSFQVAGSGNTIYF
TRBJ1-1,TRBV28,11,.,CASSLLVEAFF
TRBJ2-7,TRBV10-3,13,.,CAIRWTDSYEQYF
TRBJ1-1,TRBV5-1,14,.,CASSRPPEYTEAFF
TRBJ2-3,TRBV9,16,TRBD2,CASSGGLADLTDTQYF
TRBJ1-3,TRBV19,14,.,CASSSQSSGNTIYF
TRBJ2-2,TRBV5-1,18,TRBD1,CASSKQLPGTGNTGELFF
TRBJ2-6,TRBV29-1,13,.,CSVGLPGANVLTF
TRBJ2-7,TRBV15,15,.,CATSRPRGTTYEQYF
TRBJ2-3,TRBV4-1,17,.,CASSQDEAALSTDTQYF
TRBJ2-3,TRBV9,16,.,CASSPREIQRTDTQYF
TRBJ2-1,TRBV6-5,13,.,CASRVPESDEQFF
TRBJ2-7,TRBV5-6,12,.,CASSFPFGEQYF
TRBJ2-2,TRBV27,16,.,CASSRQILVNTGELFF
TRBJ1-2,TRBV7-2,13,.,CASSPLADYGYTF
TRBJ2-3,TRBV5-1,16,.,CASSLGRTGATDTQYF
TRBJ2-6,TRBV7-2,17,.,CASSGRNRATGANVLTF
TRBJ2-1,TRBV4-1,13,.,CASSQTQENEQFF
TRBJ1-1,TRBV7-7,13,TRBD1,CASSIGQGTKAFF
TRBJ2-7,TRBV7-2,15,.,CASSPALDGSYEQYF
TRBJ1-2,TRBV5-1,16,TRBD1,CASSREGLTGAGGYTF
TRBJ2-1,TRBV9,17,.,CASSVFGSAGMFNEQFF
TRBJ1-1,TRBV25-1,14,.,CASSKDPLWTEAFF
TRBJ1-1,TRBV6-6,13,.,CASCRTVNTEAFF
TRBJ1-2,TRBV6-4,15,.,CASSPQGGNSRGYTF